This entry lists 26 T cell receptor beta chains sequenced from one sample in a study of cytomegalovirus exposure and HLA in healthy donors. Primers: 60 Vbeta forward and 13 Jbeta reverse. Clones were read by immunoSEQ multiplex PCR, and TCRdb kept only the in-frame ones, dropping some. The sample has about 190,000 clones; 79% are singletons. Sequenced material: PBMCs. The receptors originated from a young woman in good health and CMV-seronegative.

This clone was seen only once. This sequence joins TRBV6-5 and TRBJ2-5, with 15 bases matching TRBD2. This CDR3 spans 13 amino acids. V lost 6 bases, J lost 10 bases, and 3 bases stayed unmatched. CDR1 is MNHEY and CDR2 is SVGAGI in the germline V gene. In DNA, the CDR3 is TGTGCCAGCAGCGGACTAGCGGGGGGGGACCAGTACTTC. It encodes CASSGLAGGDQYF.

The chain has TRBV25-1 and TRBJ1-5; D is undetermined. Trimming cost V 1 base and J 0 bases, with 10 bases left between them. CDR1 MGHDK and CDR2 SYGVNS come from the germline V gene. The CDR3 is 16 residues long. CDR3 sequence (DNA): TGTGCCAGCAGTGAATCTCGGGAGATTAGCAATCAGCCCCAGCATTTT. Translated: CASSESREISNQPQHF.

The chain combines TRBV28 with TRBJ2-7; possible D gene TRBD1, 6 bases. The V gene lost 4 bases and the J gene lost 2 bases, with 12 bases spanning the gap. The CDR3 loop spans 14 amino acids. Per the germline V gene, CDR1 is MDHEN and CDR2 is SYDVKM. CDR3 DNA sequence: TGTGCCAGCAGTTCTCTCCGGACAGCCTACGAGCAGTACTTC. Residues: CASSSLRTAYEQYF.

The chain links TRBV28 to TRBJ1-2, with a tentative D call TRBD1 (6 bases). Per germline, CDR1 MDHEN and CDR2 SYDVKM. Between the trimmed V and J ends, which lost 3 bases and 7 bases, there was a span of 18 bases. The length of the CDR3 is 15 residues. Here the CDR3 DNA reads TGTGCCAGCAGTTTTCCTCAGGGGTCTCGGGGTGGCTACACCTTC. This encodes CASSFPQGSRGGYTF.

The chain joins TRBV19 to TRBJ1-5; a possible D gene is TRBD1 (6 bases). The CDR3 has 14 residues. Deletions cut 5 bases from V and 6 bases from J, with 14 bases between. CDR1 and CDR2 from the germline V gene are LNHDA and SQIVND (reference sequence). CDR3 loop: CASSPQGTSQPQHF. In nucleotides, the CDR3 is TGTGCCAGTAGTCCGCAGGGGACCAGTCAGCCCCAGCATTTT.

The chain couples TRBV29-1 to TRBJ1-1, with D perhaps matching TRBD1 (5 bases). The CDR3 sequence is 13 residues long. Germline CDR1 reads SQVTM; CDR2 reads ANQGSEA. Deletions cut 5 bases from V and 5 bases from J, with 15 bases between. CDR3 nucleotides: TGCAGCGTTATCCGGCAGGGAAGGACTGAAGCTTTCTTT. Protein sequence: CSVIRQGRTEAFF.

The chain employs TRBV4-1 and TRBJ2-5, with 12 positions matching TRBD1. The CDR3 has 15 residues. V was clipped by 5 bases and J by 6 bases; unmatched bases: 7. Germline lookup yields CDR1 MGHRA and CDR2 YSYEKL. The CDR3 DNA sequence: TGCGCCAGCAGCATCGGGACAGGGGGCACACAGACCCAGTACTTC. The encoded protein is CASSIGTGGTQTQYF.

Only one count was recorded for this clone. The gene calls are TRBV7-9 and TRBJ2-5, with a weak D call TRBD1 (5 bases). The germline V and J ends were trimmed by 5 bases and 1 base, with 14 bases remaining between them. CDR3 length: 15 residues. The germline V gene has CDR1 SEHNR and CDR2 FQNEAQ (reference sequence). In DNA, the CDR3 is TGTGCCAGCAGCGTCAAAGGACAATCCCAAGAGACCCAGTACTTC. Translated, it gives CASSVKGQSQETQYF.

The chain links TRBV7-9 to TRBJ2-3; unclear D gene. Germline CDR1 reads SEHNR; CDR2 reads FQNEAQ (reference sequence). The CDR3 consists of 14 residues. V lost 5 bases and J lost 2, with 11 bases in between. CDR3 amino acids: CASSLTLDTDTQYF. CDR3 DNA: TGTGCCAGCAGCCTTACCCTAGACACAGATACGCAGTATTTT.

J is TRBJ2-7 and V is TRBV13; TRBD2 agrees at 11 bases. There are 14 residues in the CDR3. From germline, CDR1 is PRHDT and CDR2 FYEKMQ (reference sequence). J gave up 4 bases and V 4 bases, and 3 bases lay outside the gene matches. The CDR3 DNA sequence: TGTGCCAGCAGCTACGGACTAGCGGGTTACGAGCAGTACTTC. Translating it yields CASSYGLAGYEQYF.

The chain combines TRBV5-5 with TRBJ1-1; 7 bases are shared with TRBD1. Germline V gene lookup returns CDR1 SGHKS and CDR2 YYEKEE (reference sequence). V shed 2 bases and J 5 bases; nucleotides not matched to a gene: 6. This CDR3 contains 14 residues. The CDR3 reads CASSFRQGITEAFF. The DNA of the CDR3 is TGTGCCAGCAGCTTCAGACAGGGAATTACTGAAGCTTTCTTT.

J is TRBJ1-1 and V is TRBV7-8, with TRBD1 as a possible D gene (6 bases). V lost 4 bases and J 1 base, leaving 13 bases between the germline ends. Germline-derived CDR1 and CDR2 are SGHVS and FQNEAQ. The CDR3 runs 15 residues. The CDR3 protein is CASSSSGHRNTEAFF. The CDR3 DNA follows: TGTGCCAGCAGCTCATCGGGACACAGGAACACTGAAGCTTTCTTT.

CDR3 sequence reads: CASTSGSGFNQPQHF. As DNA, the CDR3 is TGTGCCAGCACCTCGGGATCGGGTTTCAATCAGCCCCAGCATTTT. This chain connects TRBV27 to TRBJ1-5; the D is unclear. V lost 7 bases to trimming and J lost 3 bases, with 16 bases between them. The CDR3 runs to 15 residues. The germline V gene encodes CDR1 MNHEY and CDR2 SMNVEV (reference sequence).

V usage is TRBV5-4 and J usage is TRBJ2-1; 9 nucleotides agree with TRBD2. V was pared by 1 base and J by 4 bases, with 9 bases of the junction left unmatched. CDR1 and CDR2 (germline): SGHNT, YYREEE (reference sequence). The CDR3 runs 17 residues. The CDR3 nucleotides are TGTGCCAGCAGCTTGCCTGCTAGCGGGATAGGGTACAATGAGCAGTTCTTC. Translation: CASSLPASGIGYNEQFF.

The V call is TRBV19, the J call TRBJ2-7, with 7 bases fitting TRBD2. J was trimmed by 4 bases and V by 1 base; bases with no gene match: 7. CDR1 is LNHDA and CDR2 is SQIVND in the germline V gene (reference sequence). The CDR3 is made up of 15 amino acids. The CDR3 DNA sequence: TGTGCCAGTAGTATAGCGGGAGGCCGACCTTACGAGCAGTACTTC. Its translation is CASSIAGGRPYEQYF.

V gene TRBV4-2 combines with J gene TRBJ2-7; TRBD2 matches 7 bases. The germline V gene encodes CDR1 LGHNA and CDR2 YNFKEQ. V lost 3 bases to trimming and J lost 1 base; unmatched junction nucleotides: 9. CDR3 length equals 16 residues. The CDR3 coding sequence is TGTGCCAGCAGCCAGGAAGCGGGGCGGACTTCCTACGAGCAGTACTTC. Translating it yields CASSQEAGRTSYEQYF.

This clone has a handful of counts. The chain uses TRBV4-2 and TRBJ2-3; 9 bases are shared with TRBD1. J was trimmed by 4 bases and V by 5 bases; bases with no gene match: 10. This CDR3 comprises 16 residues. Germline V gives CDR1 LGHNA, CDR2 YNFKEQ. In DNA form, the CDR3 reads TGTGCCAGCAGCGGCCCGGGACAGGGAGAGGCAGATACGCAGTATTTT. It is translated as CASSGPGQGEADTQYF.

This clone was counted only a few times. The genes are TRBV5-5 and TRBJ1-5; D ambiguous. Germline CDR1 is SGHKS and CDR2 is YYEKEE (reference sequence). The CDR3 is 12 amino acids. The V end was cut by 1 base, the J end by 4 bases, with 3 bases between. This CDR3 is CASSLQNQPQHF. The CDR3 DNA reads TGTGCCAGCAGCTTGCAGAATCAGCCCCAGCATTTT.

Details on this clone: The same CDR3 is also encoded by other DNA sequences in this sample. Written as DNA, the CDR3 is TGTGCCAGCAGCGTCGGGGGGGGAACCGGGGAGCTGTTTTTT. Amino acid sequence: CASSVGGGTGELFF. This sequence joins TRBV9 and TRBJ2-2; 8 bases align to TRBD2. The germline gives CDR1 SGDLS, CDR2 YYNGEE. The CDR3 is 14 amino acids. The J segment lost 5 bases and the V segment lost 2 bases, leaving 2 bases of the junction unmatched. The whole variable domain, remainder taken from reference TRBV9 and TRBJ2-2, is DSGVTQTPKHLITATGQRVTLRCSPRSGDLSVYWYQQSLDQGLQFLIQYYNGEERAKGNILERFSAQQFPDLHSELNLSSLELGDSALYFCASSVGGGTGELFFGEGSRLTVL.

The chain is built from TRBV6-1 and TRBJ2-4, with TRBD1 matching over 10 bases. The V gene's germline CDR1 is MNHNS and CDR2 SASEGT. The CDR3 extends over 19 amino acids. V was clipped by 2 bases and J by 1 base; unmatched bases: 11. DNA for the CDR3: TGTGCCAGCAGTGAACGGACAGGGGGTAGGTTTTCGGCCAAAAACATTCAGTACTTC. Translating it yields CASSERTGGRFSAKNIQYF.

This sequence joins TRBV6-1 and TRBJ2-2; 11 bases line up with TRBD1. V dropped 6 bases and J dropped 5; count of bases not matched to a gene: 5. The germline CDR1 and CDR2 sequences are MNHNS and SASEGT. The CDR3 totals 15 residues. The CDR3 DNA reads TGTGCCAGCAGACCGGGACAGGGGGTGACCGGGGAGCTGTTTTTT. Amino acid sequence: CASRPGQGVTGELFF.

Of note for this clone: The sample contains more than one DNA sequence encoding this CDR3. V usage is TRBV9 and J usage is TRBJ2-1, with TRBD1 identical over 12 bases. V lost 2 bases and J lost 6; bases outside the gene matches: 3. Germline V gene lookup returns CDR1 SGDLS and CDR2 YYNGEE. CDR3 length: 15 residues. The CDR3 nucleotides are TGTGCCAGCAGCGTGGGACAGGGGGCCGGCAATGAGCAGTTCTTC. Its translation: CASSVGQGAGNEQFF. Filled out from reference TRBV9 and TRBJ2-1, the complete variable domain reads DSGVTQTPKHLITATGQRVTLRCSPRSGDLSVYWYQQSLDQGLQFLIQYYNGEERAKGNILERFSAQQFPDLHSELNLSSLELGDSALYFCASSVGQGAGNEQFFGPGTRLTVL.

This chain links TRBV21-1 with TRBJ2-7; TRBD1, the table's D call, was not compared with the DNA. TRBV21-1 is classified as a pseudogene. The CDR3 covers 15 residues. CDR3 nucleotide sequence: TGTGCCAGCAGCATACACCGGGACAGGGAGAGTAAGCAGTACTTC. As protein: CASSIHRDRESKQYF.

The genes are TRBV7-6 and TRBJ1-3; 9 bases are a match to TRBD1. Germline trimming cut 1 base from V and 1 base from J; bases unmatched to any gene: 2. The CDR3 totals 16 residues. From germline, CDR1 is SGHVS and CDR2 FNYEAQ. Written as DNA, the CDR3 is TGTGCCAGCAGCTTAGGCGGGACAGGGTCTGGAAACACCATATATTTT. It yields the protein CASSLGGTGSGNTIYF.

This clone was recorded a few times. This chain connects TRBV7-9 to TRBJ1-1, with 7 bases fitting TRBD1. There are 13 residues in the CDR3. J lost 0 bases, V lost 7 bases, and 2 bases had no gene match. CDR1 SEHNR and CDR2 FQNEAQ come from the germline V gene (reference sequence). CDR3 loop: CASKGQMNTEAFF. As DNA, the CDR3 is TGTGCCAGCAAGGGACAGATGAACACTGAAGCTTTCTTT. Together with reference TRBV7-9 and TRBJ1-1, the CDR3 gives the full variable domain: DTGVSQNPRHKITKRGQNVTFRCDPISEHNRLYWYRQTLGQGPEFLTYFQNEAQLEKSRLLSDRFSAERPKGSFSTLEIQRTEQGDSAMYLCASKGQMNTEAFFGQGTRLTVV.

The chain has TRBV19 and TRBJ1-2; TRBD1 agrees at 11 bases. CDR1 is LNHDA, CDR2 SQIVND, per germline (reference sequence). The CDR3 is 15 amino acids. Trimming cost V 4 bases and J 5 bases; bases outside gene matches: 6. The CDR3 spells CASSNPGQGAYGYTF. CDR3 nucleotide sequence: TGTGCCAGTAGTAACCCAGGACAGGGGGCGTATGGCTACACCTTC.